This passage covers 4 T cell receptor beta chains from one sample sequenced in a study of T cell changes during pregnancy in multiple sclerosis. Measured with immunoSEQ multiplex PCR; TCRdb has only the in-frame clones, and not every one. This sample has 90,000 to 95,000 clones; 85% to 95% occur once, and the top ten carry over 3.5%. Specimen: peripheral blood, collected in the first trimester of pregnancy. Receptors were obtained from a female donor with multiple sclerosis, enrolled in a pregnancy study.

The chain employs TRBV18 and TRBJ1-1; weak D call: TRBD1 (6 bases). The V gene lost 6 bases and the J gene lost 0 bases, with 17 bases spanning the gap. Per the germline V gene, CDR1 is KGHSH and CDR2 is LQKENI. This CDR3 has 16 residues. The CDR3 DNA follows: TGTGCCAGCTCTCGAAACAGGGAACCGATGAACACTGAAGCTTTCTTT. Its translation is CASSRNREPMNTEAFF.

DNA of the CDR3: TGTGCCAGCAGCTTAGCCTTAGTGAATAGTGCTTTCTTT. This codes for CASSLALVNSAFF. The chain recombines TRBV7-9 with TRBJ1-1; the D is unclear. The CDR3 covers 13 residues. V was shortened by 0 bases and J by 11 bases, with 13 bases between the two germline ends. The germline CDR1 and CDR2 sequences are SEHNR and FQNEAQ (reference sequence).

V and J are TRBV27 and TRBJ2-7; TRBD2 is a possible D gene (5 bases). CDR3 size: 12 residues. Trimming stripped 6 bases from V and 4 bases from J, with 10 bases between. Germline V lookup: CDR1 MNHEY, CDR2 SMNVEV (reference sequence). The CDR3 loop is CASSPGGYEQYF. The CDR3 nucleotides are TGTGCCAGCAGCCCAGGCGGGTACGAGCAGTACTTC.

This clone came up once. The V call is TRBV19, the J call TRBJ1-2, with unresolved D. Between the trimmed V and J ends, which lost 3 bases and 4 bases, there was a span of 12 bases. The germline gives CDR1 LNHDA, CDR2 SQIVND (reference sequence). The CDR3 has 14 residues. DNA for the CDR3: TGTGCCAGTAGTATTAGTCTACCATCCTATGGCTACACCTTC. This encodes CASSISLPSYGYTF.